The present entry profiles one T cell receptor beta chain with its context. Its antigen is undetermined. The data originate from a study of cytomegalovirus exposure and HLA in healthy donors. General study points: Later on, a genetic analysis was performed. It linked a missense variant in DCLRE1C with V- and J-gene trimming of TCR beta.

With 60 Vbeta and 13 Jbeta primers, the PCR was carried out. Repertoires were generated with immunoSEQ multiplex PCR, while TCRdb's copy carries only in-frame clones and drops some. This sample has 85,000 to 100,000 clones, with about four fifths found just once. This clonotype was obtained from a woman in her forties in good health and CMV-seronegative. The sequencing input was PBMCs.

CDR3 in amino acids: CASSLRGVYEQYF. CDR3 coding DNA: TGTGCCAGCAGCTTGCGGGGTGTGTACGAGCAGTACTTC. V usage is TRBV5-4 and J usage is TRBJ2-5, with D perhaps matching TRBD2 (5 bases). The DNA end favors TRBJ2-7, so the J call may be wrong. CDR1 is SGHNT, CDR2 YYREEE, per germline (reference sequence). The CDR3 loop spans 13 amino acids.